These T cell receptor beta chains were read from a single sample in a study of cytomegalovirus exposure and HLA in healthy donors. The repertoire was sequenced with immunoSEQ multiplex PCR; TCRdb's copy has only in-frame clones and lacks some. The sample lists about 130,000 clones, around 80% seen once, with under 3% in the top ten. Sequences were obtained from PBMCs. The receptors were sampled from a boy aged 2 to 10 in good health and CMV-seronegative. The CDR3 runs from the conserved cysteine through the conserved F or W. The order of the fields is clone size, V gene, J gene, CDR3 length, CDR3 protein. Rows give clone size only sometimes, using once, few, many, or a class for an expanded clone.

abundance: -; v_gene: TRBV28; j_gene: TRBJ1-1; len: 14; CDR3aa: CASSYSGVNTEAFF
abundance: -; v_gene: TRBV4-1; j_gene: TRBJ1-2; len: 17; CDR3aa: CASSQAGQPKTNYGYTF
abundance: -; v_gene: TRBV7-2; j_gene: TRBJ2-1; len: 15; CDR3aa: CASSLEQGPYNEQFF
abundance: few; v_gene: TRBV6-1; j_gene: TRBJ1-1; len: 15; CDR3aa: CASSEASRGNTEAFF
abundance: -; v_gene: TRBV2; j_gene: TRBJ2-3; len: 14; CDR3aa: CASSEVTDTDTQYF
abundance: -; v_gene: TRBV7-2; j_gene: TRBJ1-6; len: 16; CDR3aa: CASSFLGQGLKSPLHF
abundance: -; v_gene: TRBV2; j_gene: TRBJ1-2; len: 14; CDR3aa: CASRTGTASYGYTF
abundance: -; v_gene: TRBV2; j_gene: TRBJ1-1; len: 12; CDR3aa: CASKLQHTEAFF
abundance: -; v_gene: TRBV5-4; j_gene: TRBJ2-2; len: 17; CDR3aa: CASSSSGLVVNTGELFF
abundance: -; v_gene: TRBV2; j_gene: TRBJ2-1; len: 16; CDR3aa: CASPGDRGVVRNEQFF
abundance: -; v_gene: TRBV5-4; j_gene: TRBJ1-1; len: 16; CDR3aa: CASSSGGSPGSTEAFF
abundance: -; v_gene: TRBV5-4; j_gene: TRBJ2-1; len: 16; CDR3aa: CASHPAGGPSYNEQFF
abundance: -; v_gene: TRBV4-2; j_gene: TRBJ1-3; len: 15; CDR3aa: CASSQDRSSGNTIYF
abundance: -; v_gene: TRBV30; j_gene: TRBJ1-5; len: 13; CDR3aa: CAWSADRVQPQHF
abundance: -; v_gene: TRBV27; j_gene: TRBJ2-1; len: 13; CDR3aa: CASSLGGGNEQFF
abundance: -; v_gene: TRBV19; j_gene: TRBJ2-3; len: 13; CDR3aa: CASSLRDRDTQYF
abundance: -; v_gene: TRBV4-1; j_gene: TRBJ2-1; len: 16; CDR3aa: CASSLLTGSAYNEQFF
abundance: -; v_gene: TRBV12-5; j_gene: TRBJ2-1; len: 15; CDR3aa: CASGLDGGSSNEQFF
abundance: -; v_gene: TRBV6-1; j_gene: TRBJ2-1; len: 15; CDR3aa: CASSEGTSVRNEQFF
abundance: -; v_gene: TRBV5-3; j_gene: TRBJ2-1; len: 15; CDR3aa: CARSLAGTGIDEQFF
abundance: -; v_gene: TRBV18; j_gene: TRBJ1-3; len: 15; CDR3aa: CASSRGEPVGNTIYF
abundance: -; v_gene: TRBV30; j_gene: TRBJ1-1; len: 14; CDR3aa: CAWSSFGDRGEAFF
abundance: -; v_gene: TRBV29-1; j_gene: TRBJ2-5; len: 11; CDR3aa: CSVVPQETQYF
abundance: -; v_gene: TRBV7-9; j_gene: TRBJ2-1; len: 17; CDR3aa: CASSLPLAGSSANEQFF
abundance: few; v_gene: TRBV9; j_gene: TRBJ1-4; len: 13; CDR3aa: CASSVDNREKLFF
abundance: -; v_gene: TRBV7-9; j_gene: TRBJ1-2; len: 17; CDR3aa: CASSLVGTGYSRYGYTF